One TCR beta chain is described in this entry. This entry comes from a study of blood T cell repertoires in COVID-19. The method was immunoSEQ multiplex PCR; TCRdb's version includes in-frame clones alone and lacks a portion of them. This sample yields some 80,000 clones, of which about 80% are seen a single time; roughly 12% belongs to the top ten. The CDR3 is 12 residues long. The V end lost 6 bases, the J end lost 6 bases, and 12 bases lay between the germline ends. The sequence was obtained from a man older than 75 with acute or convalescent COVID-19. The gene calls are TRBV12-3 or TRBV12-4 and TRBJ2-7; D remains ambiguous. The sequencing input was peripheral blood. CDR3 protein: CASSAIPREQYF. In DNA form, the CDR3 reads TGTGCCAGCAGCGCGATTCCACGCGAGCAGTACTTC.